Shown below are 4 T cell receptor beta chains from a single sample sequenced in a study of cytomegalovirus exposure and HLA in healthy donors. The study ran its PCR with 60 Vbeta and 13 Jbeta primers. The assay was immunoSEQ multiplex PCR, and TCRdb's table has in-frame clones only and misses some. The repertoire table contains around 210,000 clones. The sample was PBMCs. The receptor source for this set is a woman aged 25 to 39 in good health and CMV-seropositive.

The chain uses TRBV6-4 and TRBJ2-1; tentative D call: TRBD1 (5 bases). V gave up 5 bases and J gave up 5 bases, with 13 bases separating them. The CDR3 is made up of 14 amino acids. The germline V gene encodes CDR1 MRHNA and CDR2 SNTAGT. CDR3 protein: CASSRWLGDNEQFF. DNA for the CDR3: TGTGCCAGCAGTCGCTGGCTAGGGGACAATGAGCAGTTCTTC.

V gene TRBV2 combines with J gene TRBJ1-2; D might be TRBD1 (5 bases). Germline V gene data show CDR1 as SNHLY and CDR2 as FYNNEI. The CDR3 consists of 15 residues. V was clipped by 6 bases and J by 8 bases, with 22 bases between them. The chain's CDR3 is CASRKPGTAGGGYTF. DNA for the CDR3: TGTGCCAGCAGGAAACCCGGGACCGCGGGGGGAGGCTACACCTTC. Full variable domain (missing parts from reference TRBV2 and TRBJ1-2): EPEVTQTPSHQVTQMGQEVILRCVPISNHLYFYWYRQILGQKVEFLVSFYNNEISEKSEIFDDQFSVERPDGSNFTLKIRSTKLEDSAMYFCASRKPGTAGGGYTFGSGTRLTVV.

The rearrangement uses TRBV28 and TRBJ2-3; 11 bases map to TRBD2. There are 15 residues in the CDR3. CDR1 is MDHEN, CDR2 SYDVKM, per germline. The V gene end was trimmed by 4 bases and the J gene end by 5 bases; junction bases not matched to a gene: 5. The CDR3 sequence: CASSSGLAGGDTQYF. CDR3 nucleotide sequence: TGTGCCAGCAGTTCCGGGCTAGCGGGAGGAGATACGCAGTATTTT.

The V gene is TRBV7-2, the J gene TRBJ1-1; 12 bases match TRBD1. Germline CDR1 reads SGHTA; CDR2 reads FQGNSA. J was trimmed by 7 bases and V by 3 bases; bases with no gene match: 6. This CDR3 comprises 15 residues. CDR3 DNA: TGTGCCAGCAGCTTCGGGACAGGGGGCTTTAATGAAGCTTTCTTT. Residues: CASSFGTGGFNEAFF.